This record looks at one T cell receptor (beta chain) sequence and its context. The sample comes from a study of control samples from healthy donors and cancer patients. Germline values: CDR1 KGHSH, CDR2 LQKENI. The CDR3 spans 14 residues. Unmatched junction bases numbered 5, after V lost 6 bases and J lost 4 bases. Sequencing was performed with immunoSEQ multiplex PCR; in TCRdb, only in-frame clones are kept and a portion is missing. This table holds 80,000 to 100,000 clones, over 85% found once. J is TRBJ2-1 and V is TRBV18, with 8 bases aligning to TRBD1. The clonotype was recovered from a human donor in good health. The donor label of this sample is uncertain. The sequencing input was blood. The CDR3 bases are TGTGCCAGCTCTCAGGACAGGGTGTACAATGAGCAGTTCTTC. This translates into CASSQDRVYNEQFF.